This section outlines one TCR beta chain sequence together with its context. How the authors handled the data: Nucleated cell number was recorded as an estimate derived from reference gene primer amplification. Data came from immunoSEQ multiplex PCR; TCRdb stores just in-frame clones and leaves some out. V, J and clone size reflect that table, while D and trimming were determined from the DNA. The data hold roughly 230,000 clones, with around 88% observed a single time. Trimming cost V 5 bases and J 4 bases, with 9 bases left between them. The CDR3 spans 13 residues. Germline lookup yields CDR1 MRHNA and CDR2 SNTAGT. The data were obtained in a study of blood T cell repertoires in COVID-19. As for the study in general: Donors in the United States, Italy and Spain gave samples during acute or convalescent COVID-19. Nucleic acid was either cDNA or gDNA, and it came from T cells, B-cell-depleted T cells, or PBMCs.

This sequence originates from a man in his forties with active or convalescent COVID-19. V gene TRBV6-4 combines with J gene TRBJ2-1; tentatively, D is TRBD1 (6 bases). Material: peripheral blood. The CDR3 protein is CASSLGQYNEQFF. Here the CDR3 DNA reads TGTGCCAGCAGTCTTGGACAGTACAATGAGCAGTTCTTC.